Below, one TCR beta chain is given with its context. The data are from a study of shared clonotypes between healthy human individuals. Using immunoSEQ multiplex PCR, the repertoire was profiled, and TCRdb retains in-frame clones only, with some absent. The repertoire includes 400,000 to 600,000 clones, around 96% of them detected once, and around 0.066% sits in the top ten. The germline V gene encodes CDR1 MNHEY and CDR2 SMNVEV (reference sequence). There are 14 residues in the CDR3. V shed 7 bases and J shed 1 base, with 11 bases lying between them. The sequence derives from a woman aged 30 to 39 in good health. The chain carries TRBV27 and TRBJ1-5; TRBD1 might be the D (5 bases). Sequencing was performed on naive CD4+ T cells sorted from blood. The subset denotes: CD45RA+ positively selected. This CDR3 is CASTYRDSNQPQHF. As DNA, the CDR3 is TGTGCCAGCACTTACCGGGACAGCAATCAGCCCCAGCATTTT.